These 12 T cell receptor beta chains share one sample of origin, sequenced in a study of blood T cell repertoires in COVID-19. Measured with immunoSEQ multiplex PCR; TCRdb has only the in-frame clones, and not every one. This table holds more than 300,000 clones, around 92% found once. The sample comprised peripheral blood. The receptors stem from a woman between 25 and 40 years old with COVID-19, enrolled during active disease.

The chain is built from TRBV7-9 and TRBJ1-2; unclear D gene. V was clipped by 5 bases and J by 1 base, with 8 bases between them. The CDR3 is made up of 13 amino acids. Per the germline V gene, CDR1 is SEHNR and CDR2 is FQNEAQ (reference sequence). The CDR3 spells CASSPGINYGYTF. CDR3 coding DNA: TGTGCCAGCAGCCCGGGGATTAACTATGGCTACACCTTC.

The chain recombines TRBV6-5 with TRBJ2-1, with D possibly matching TRBD2 (5 bases). The CDR3 covers 16 residues. Germline assignment: CDR1 MNHEY and CDR2 SVGAGI. V lost 4 bases and J lost 10, with 23 bases in between. The CDR3 region has the DNA TGTGCCAGCAGTTCCCTAGCTTCGGGTGTCCATTTCGAGCAGTTCTTC. Residues: CASSSLASGVHFEQFF.

Only one count was recorded for this clone. The chain joins TRBV27 to TRBJ1-5, with D possibly matching TRBD1 (6 bases). Germline V gene data show CDR1 as MNHEY and CDR2 as SMNVEV (reference sequence). Trimming pared 3 bases from V and 7 bases from J, leaving 16 bases between. The CDR3 runs 15 residues. CDR3 region: CASSFGTPGGQPQHF. CDR3 DNA: TGTGCCAGCAGTTTCGGGACACCGGGGGGACAGCCCCAGCATTTT.

This clone occurred once. The DNA of the CDR3 is TGTGCCAGCAGGGGGGGACAGGGTTTGGTTCGCCCGCCCGAAGCTTTCTTT. Amino acid sequence: CASRGGQGLVRPPEAFF. The genes are TRBV2 and TRBJ1-1, with 9 bases fitting TRBD1. Germline CDR1 reads SNHLY; CDR2 reads FYNNEI. This CDR3 is 17 amino acids long. V was clipped by 6 bases and J by 8 bases; unmatched bases: 19. Looking up the rest from reference TRBV2 and TRBJ1-1 gives the full variable domain: EPEVTQTPSHQVTQMGQEVILRCVPISNHLYFYWYRQILGQKVEFLVSFYNNEISEKSEIFDDQFSVERPDGSNFTLKIRSTKLEDSAMYFCASRGGQGLVRPPEAFFGQGTRLTVV.

The rearrangement joins TRBV10-3 to TRBJ2-5; TRBD2 is a possible D gene (6 bases). Germline values: CDR1 ENHRY, CDR2 SYGVKD. There are 14 residues in the CDR3. Trimming took 11 bases from V and 3 from J, leaving 19 bases between them. CDR3 region: CAARGDSGKETQYF. CDR3 bases: TGTGCCGCCCGGGGAGATAGCGGAAAAGAGACCCAGTACTTC.

The chain has TRBV30 and TRBJ2-1, with D tentatively TRBD1 (6 bases). V lost 2 bases, J lost 0 bases, and 11 bases lay in between. The CDR3 sequence is 15 residues long. The germline gives CDR1 GTSNPN, CDR2 SVGIG (reference sequence). The CDR3 nucleotides are TGTGCCTGGAGTCATGACAGGAGCTCCTACAATGAGCAGTTCTTC. It yields the protein CAWSHDRSSYNEQFF.

V gene TRBV18 combines with J gene TRBJ1-2; maybe TRBD1 (5 bases). CDR3 length: 16 residues. V dropped 3 bases and J dropped 5 bases, with 19 bases sitting between them. From germline, CDR1 is KGHSH and CDR2 LQKENI. In DNA form, the CDR3 reads TGTGCCAGCTCACCGTCCGGGGGTTTTGGGGATTATGGCTACACCTTC. Amino acids: CASSPSGGFGDYGYTF. Combining the CDR3 with reference TRBV18 and TRBJ1-2 gives the whole variable domain NAGVMQNPRHLVRRRGQEARLRCSPMKGHSHVYWYRQLPEEGLKFMVYLQKENIIDESGMPKERFSAEFPKEGPSILRIQQVVRGDSAAYFCASSPSGGFGDYGYTFGSGTRLTVV.

The chain employs TRBV15 and TRBJ1-5; the D gene is possibly TRBD1 (6 bases). The CDR3 covers 17 residues. Germline assignment: CDR1 LNHNV and CDR2 YYDKDF (reference sequence). Trimming left V 1 base short and J 0 bases short, with 13 bases between. The CDR3 spells CATSRVDRRYSNQPQHF. The CDR3 DNA is TGTGCCACCAGCAGAGTTGACAGGCGATATAGCAATCAGCCCCAGCATTTT.

The genes are TRBV24-1 and TRBJ1-2, with D perhaps matching TRBD1 (5 bases). This CDR3 has 17 amino acids. With 4 bases removed from V and 2 bases from J, the gap between germline ends came to 19 bases. CDR1 KGHDR and CDR2 SFDVKD come from the germline V gene. In DNA form, the CDR3 reads TGTGCCACCAGTGAAGGGGCCCTCTTGGATGGAAACTATGGCTACACCTTC. Encoded protein: CATSEGALLDGNYGYTF.

CDR3 DNA sequence: TGCAGCGTTGAGGCTCCAGGGGGACAGGTGAGCTCCTACGAGCAGTACTTC. Amino acid sequence: CSVEAPGGQVSSYEQYF. The chain couples TRBV29-1 to TRBJ2-7; 8 positions match TRBD1. CDR1 and CDR2 (germline): SQVTM, ANQGSEA. The J segment lost 0 bases and the V segment lost 3 bases, leaving 13 bases of the junction unmatched. The CDR3 extends over 17 amino acids.

The chain is built from TRBV6-5 and TRBJ2-7, with D perhaps TRBD2 (7 bases). The germline V and J ends were trimmed by 11 bases and 3 bases, with 23 bases remaining between them. Germline V gives CDR1 MNHEY, CDR2 SVGAGI. There are 15 residues in the CDR3. The DNA of the CDR3 is TGTGCCTCCTGGGGGGGCGAGGGGCCTTACTACGAGCAGTACTTC. It yields the protein CASWGGEGPYYEQYF.

This chain connects TRBV4-2 to TRBJ1-2; a weak D match, TRBD1 (6 bases). Germline values: CDR1 LGHNA, CDR2 YNFKEQ. The CDR3 loop spans 15 amino acids. V was pared by 0 bases and J by 4 bases, with 12 bases between. The DNA for the CDR3 is TGTGCCAGCAGCCAAGAAAGGGACAAGGTCTATGGCTACACCTTC. Its protein is CASSQERDKVYGYTF.